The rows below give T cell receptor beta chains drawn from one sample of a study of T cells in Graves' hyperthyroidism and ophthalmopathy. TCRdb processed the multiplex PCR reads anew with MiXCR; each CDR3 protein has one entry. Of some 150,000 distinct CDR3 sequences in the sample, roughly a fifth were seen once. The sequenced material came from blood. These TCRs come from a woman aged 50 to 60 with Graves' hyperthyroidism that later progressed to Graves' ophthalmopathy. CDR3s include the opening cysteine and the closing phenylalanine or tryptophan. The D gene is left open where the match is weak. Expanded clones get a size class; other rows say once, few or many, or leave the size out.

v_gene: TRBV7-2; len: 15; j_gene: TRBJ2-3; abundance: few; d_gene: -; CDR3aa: CASSLLRAGTDTQYF; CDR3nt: TGTGCCAGCAGCTTATTGCGGGCAGGCACAGATACGCAGTATTTT
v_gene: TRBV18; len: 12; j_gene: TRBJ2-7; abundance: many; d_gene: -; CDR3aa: CASSPRTDEQYF; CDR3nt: TGTGCCAGCTCACCACGGACAGACGAGCAGTACTTC
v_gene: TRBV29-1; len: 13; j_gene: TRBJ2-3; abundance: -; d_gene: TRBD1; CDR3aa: CSSRTGNTDTQYF; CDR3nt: TGCAGCAGTCGGACAGGAAACACAGATACGCAGTATTTT
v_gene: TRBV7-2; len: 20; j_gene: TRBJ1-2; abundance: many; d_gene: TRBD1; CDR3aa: CASSSWPLLLQGAKGYGYTF; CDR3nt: TGTGCCAGCAGCTCGTGGCCATTACTCTTACAGGGGGCGAAGGGGTATGGCTACACCTTC
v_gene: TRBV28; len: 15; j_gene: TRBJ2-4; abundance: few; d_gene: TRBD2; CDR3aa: CASSRAGVKKNIQYF; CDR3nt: TGTGCCAGCAGTCGGGCGGGGGTGAAAAAAAACATTCAGTACTTC
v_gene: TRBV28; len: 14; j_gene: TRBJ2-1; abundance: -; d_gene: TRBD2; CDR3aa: CASRGAGGQNEQFF; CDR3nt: TGTGCCAGCAGGGGAGCGGGAGGGCAAAATGAGCAGTTCTTC
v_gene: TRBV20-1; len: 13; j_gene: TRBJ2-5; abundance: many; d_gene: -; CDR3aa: CSARDWGSETQYF; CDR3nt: TGCAGTGCTAGAGATTGGGGGAGTGAGACCCAGTACTTC
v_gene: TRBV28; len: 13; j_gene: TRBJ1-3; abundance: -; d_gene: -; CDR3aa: CASSLPGRSTIYF; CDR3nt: TGTGCCAGCAGTTTACCAGGGAGAAGCACCATATATTTT
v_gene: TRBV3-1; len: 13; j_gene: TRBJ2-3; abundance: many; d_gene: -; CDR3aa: CASSPAKANTQYF; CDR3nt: TGTGCCAGCAGCCCGGCAAAGGCGAATACGCAGTATTTT
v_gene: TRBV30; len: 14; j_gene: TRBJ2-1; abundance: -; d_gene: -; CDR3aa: CAWRTAGAYNEQFF; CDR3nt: TGTGCCTGGAGAACGGCAGGGGCATACAATGAGCAGTTCTTC
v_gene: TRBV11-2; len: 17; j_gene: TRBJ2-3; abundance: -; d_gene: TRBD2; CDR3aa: CASSLGGLAGATDTQYF; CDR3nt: TGTGCCAGCAGCTTAGGCGGTCTAGCGGGGGCCACAGATACGCAGTATTTT
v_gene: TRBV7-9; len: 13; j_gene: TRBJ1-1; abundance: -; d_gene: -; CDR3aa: CASSHGGWTEAFF; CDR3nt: TGTGCCAGCAGCCACGGGGGCTGGACTGAAGCTTTCTTT
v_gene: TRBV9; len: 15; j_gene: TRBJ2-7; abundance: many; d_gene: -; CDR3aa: CASRLPSGQTYEQYF; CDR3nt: TGTGCCAGCAGACTTCCTAGCGGACAGACCTACGAGCAGTACTTC
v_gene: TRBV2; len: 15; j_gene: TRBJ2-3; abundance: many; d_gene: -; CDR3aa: CASSAIVLSTDTQYF; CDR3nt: TGTGCCAGCAGTGCTATAGTACTTAGCACAGATACGCAGTATTTT
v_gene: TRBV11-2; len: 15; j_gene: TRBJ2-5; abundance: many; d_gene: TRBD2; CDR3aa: CASSPPGGPGETQYF; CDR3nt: TGTGCCAGCAGCCCCCCGGGGGGGCCGGGGGAGACCCAGTACTTC
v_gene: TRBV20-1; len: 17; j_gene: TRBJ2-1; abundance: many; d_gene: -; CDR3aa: CSAEGGGQGQGYNEQFF; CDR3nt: TGCAGTGCGGAGGGGGGGGGCCAAGGACAGGGCTACAATGAGCAGTTCTTC
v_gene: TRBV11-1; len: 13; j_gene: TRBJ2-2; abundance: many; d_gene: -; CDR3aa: CASSLAGSGELFF; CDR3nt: TGTGCCAGCAGCTTAGCAGGGTCCGGGGAGCTGTTTTTT
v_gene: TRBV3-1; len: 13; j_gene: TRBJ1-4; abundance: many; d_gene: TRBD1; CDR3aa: CASSQGQMAKLFF; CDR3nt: TGTGCCAGCAGCCAGGGACAGATGGCAAAACTGTTTTTT
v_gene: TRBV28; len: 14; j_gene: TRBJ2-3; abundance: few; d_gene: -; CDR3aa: CASIWRDRTDTQYF; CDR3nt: TGTGCCAGCATCTGGCGGGACCGCACAGATACGCAGTATTTT
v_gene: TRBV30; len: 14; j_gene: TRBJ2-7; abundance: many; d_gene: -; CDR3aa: CAWNKASVLYEQYF; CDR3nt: TGTGCCTGGAATAAGGCTAGCGTCCTCTACGAGCAGTACTTC
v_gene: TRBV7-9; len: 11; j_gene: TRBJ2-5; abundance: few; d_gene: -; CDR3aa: CASSVSETQYF; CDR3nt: TGTGCCAGCAGCGTTAGCGAGACCCAGTACTTC
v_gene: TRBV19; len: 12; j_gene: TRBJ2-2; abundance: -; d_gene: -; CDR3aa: CASIARTGELFF; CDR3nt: TGTGCCAGTATTGCCAGGACCGGGGAGCTGTTTTTT
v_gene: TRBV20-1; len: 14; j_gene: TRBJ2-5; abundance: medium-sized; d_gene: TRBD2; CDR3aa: CSARVGGGTETQYF; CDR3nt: TGCAGTGCTAGAGTCGGCGGGGGAACGGAGACCCAGTACTTC
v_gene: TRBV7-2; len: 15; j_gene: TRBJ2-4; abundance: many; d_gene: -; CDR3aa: CASSVNSLAKNIQYF; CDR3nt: TGTGCCAGCAGCGTAAACTCCCTAGCCAAAAACATTCAGTACTTC
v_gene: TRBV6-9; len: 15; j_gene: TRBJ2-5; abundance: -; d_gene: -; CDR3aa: CASSYRERQQETQYF; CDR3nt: TGTGCCAGCAGTTACCGGGAGCGGCAACAAGAGACCCAGTACTTC
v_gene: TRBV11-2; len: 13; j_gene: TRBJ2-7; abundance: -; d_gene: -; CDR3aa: CASSSAGVYEQYF; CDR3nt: TGTGCCAGCAGCTCCGCAGGGGTCTACGAGCAGTACTTC
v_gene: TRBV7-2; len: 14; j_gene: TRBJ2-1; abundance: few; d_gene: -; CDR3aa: CASSSGPSNNEQFF; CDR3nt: TGTGCCAGCAGCTCGGGACCCTCCAACAATGAGCAGTTCTTC
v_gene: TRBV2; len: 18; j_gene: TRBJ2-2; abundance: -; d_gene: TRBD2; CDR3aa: CASSVLAGGIGGTGELFF; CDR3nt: TGTGCCAGCAGTGTACTAGCGGGAGGGATTGGGGGCACCGGGGAGCTGTTTTTT
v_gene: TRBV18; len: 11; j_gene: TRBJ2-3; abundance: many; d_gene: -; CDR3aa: CASSASDTQYF; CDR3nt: TGTGCCAGCTCAGCGTCAGATACGCAGTATTTT
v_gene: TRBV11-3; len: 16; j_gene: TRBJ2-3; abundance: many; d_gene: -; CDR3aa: CASSLAGQNPQDTQYF; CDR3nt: TGTGCCAGCAGCCTCGCGGGACAGAATCCGCAGGATACGCAGTATTTT
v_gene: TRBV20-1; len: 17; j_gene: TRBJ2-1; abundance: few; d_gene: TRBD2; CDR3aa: CSARDGTSVSSYNEQFF; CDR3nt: TGCAGTGCTAGAGATGGGACTAGCGTTAGCTCCTACAATGAGCAGTTCTTC
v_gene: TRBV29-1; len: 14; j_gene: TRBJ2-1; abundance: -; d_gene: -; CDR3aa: CSAVRGLSYNEQFF; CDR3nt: TGCAGCGCTGTGAGGGGACTCAGCTACAATGAGCAGTTCTTC
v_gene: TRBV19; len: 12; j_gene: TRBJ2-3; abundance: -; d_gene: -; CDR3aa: CASNQGSDTQYF; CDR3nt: TGTGCCAGTAATCAGGGGTCAGATACGCAGTATTTT
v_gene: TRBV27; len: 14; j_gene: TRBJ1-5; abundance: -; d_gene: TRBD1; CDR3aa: CASSEDDRDQPQHF; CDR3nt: TGTGCCAGCAGTGAAGATGACAGGGATCAGCCCCAGCATTTT
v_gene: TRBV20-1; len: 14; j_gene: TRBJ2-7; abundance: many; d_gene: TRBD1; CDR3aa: CSAGMRQGAYEQYF; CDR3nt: TGCAGTGCTGGTATGCGACAGGGGGCTTACGAGCAGTACTTC
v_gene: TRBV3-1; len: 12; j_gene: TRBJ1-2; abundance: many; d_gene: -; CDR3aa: CASSQGAYGYTF; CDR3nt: TGTGCCAGCAGCCAGGGAGCCTATGGCTACACCTTC
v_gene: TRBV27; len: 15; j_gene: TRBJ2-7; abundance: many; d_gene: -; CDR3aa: CASRSPGPSFSEQYF; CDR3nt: TGTGCCAGCAGAAGCCCCGGGCCCAGCTTTTCCGAGCAGTACTTC
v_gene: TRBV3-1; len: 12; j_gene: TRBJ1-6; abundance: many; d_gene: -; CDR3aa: CASSQQGMSLHF; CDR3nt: TGTGCCAGCAGCCAGCAGGGCATGTCCCTCCACTTT
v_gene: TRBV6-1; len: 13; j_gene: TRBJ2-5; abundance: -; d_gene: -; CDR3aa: CAIDPRVQETQYF; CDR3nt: TGTGCCATTGACCCCCGGGTTCAAGAGACCCAGTACTTC
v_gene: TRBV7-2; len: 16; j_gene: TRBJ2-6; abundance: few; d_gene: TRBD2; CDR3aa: CASSPRGGPGANVLTF; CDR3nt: TGTGCCAGCAGCCCTCGGGGGGGGCCTGGGGCCAACGTCCTGACTTTC
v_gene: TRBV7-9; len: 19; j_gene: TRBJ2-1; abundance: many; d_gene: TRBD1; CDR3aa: CASSYSIGTGGLFYNEQFF; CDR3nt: TGTGCCAGCAGCTACTCCATCGGGACAGGGGGACTATTCTACAATGAGCAGTTCTTC
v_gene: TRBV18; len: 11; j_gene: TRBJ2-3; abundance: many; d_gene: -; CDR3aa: CASSLEDTQYF; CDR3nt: TGTGCCAGCTCATTGGAAGATACGCAGTATTTT
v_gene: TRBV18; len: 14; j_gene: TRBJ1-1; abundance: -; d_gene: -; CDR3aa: CASSPQGRGTEAFF; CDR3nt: TGTGCCAGCTCACCACAGGGCCGGGGCACTGAAGCTTTCTTT
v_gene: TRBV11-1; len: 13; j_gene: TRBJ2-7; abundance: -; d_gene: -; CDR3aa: CASSPAPGYEQYF; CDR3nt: TGTGCCAGCAGCCCCGCCCCCGGCTACGAGCAGTACTTC
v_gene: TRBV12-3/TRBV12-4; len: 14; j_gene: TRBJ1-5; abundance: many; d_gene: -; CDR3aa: CASSLTGFNQPQHF; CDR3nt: TGTGCCAGCAGTTTAACAGGTTTCAATCAGCCCCAGCATTTT
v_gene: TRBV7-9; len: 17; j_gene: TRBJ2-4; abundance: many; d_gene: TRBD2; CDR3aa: CASSFGLAGGPLDIQYF; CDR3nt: TGTGCCAGCAGTTTTGGACTAGCGGGAGGGCCCTTGGACATTCAGTACTTC
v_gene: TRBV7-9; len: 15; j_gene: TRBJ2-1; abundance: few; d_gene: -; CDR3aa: CASSLGGYRGNEQFF; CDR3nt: TGTGCCAGCAGCTTAGGCGGGTACCGGGGCAATGAGCAGTTCTTC
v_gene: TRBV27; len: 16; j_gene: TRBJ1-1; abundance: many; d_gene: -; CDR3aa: CASSLFPFTGNTEAFF; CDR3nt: TGTGCCAGCAGTTTATTCCCTTTTACAGGGAACACTGAAGCTTTCTTT
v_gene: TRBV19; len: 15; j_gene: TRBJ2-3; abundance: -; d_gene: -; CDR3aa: CASSISQGSTDTQYF; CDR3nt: TGTGCCAGTAGTATATCCCAGGGGAGCACAGATACGCAGTATTTT
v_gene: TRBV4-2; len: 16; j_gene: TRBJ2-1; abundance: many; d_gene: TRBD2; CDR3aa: CASSQELAGGGFEQFF; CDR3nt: TGTGCCAGCAGCCAAGAGCTAGCGGGCGGAGGGTTTGAGCAGTTCTTC
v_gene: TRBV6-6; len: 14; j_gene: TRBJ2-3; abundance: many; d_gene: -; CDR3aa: CASSYESASDTQYF; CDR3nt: TGTGCCAGCAGTTACGAGAGTGCTTCAGATACGCAGTATTTT
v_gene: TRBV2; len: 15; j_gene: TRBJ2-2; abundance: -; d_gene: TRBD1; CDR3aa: CASRRQGGNTGELFF; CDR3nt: TGTGCCAGCAGGAGACAGGGGGGGAACACCGGGGAGCTGTTTTTT
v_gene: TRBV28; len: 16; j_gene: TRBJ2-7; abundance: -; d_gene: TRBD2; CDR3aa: CASSSPGLAGYYEQYF; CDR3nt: TGTGCCAGCAGTTCACCGGGACTAGCGGGATACTACGAGCAGTACTTC
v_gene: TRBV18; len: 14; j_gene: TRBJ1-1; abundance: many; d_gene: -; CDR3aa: CASSPKPRGSWAFF; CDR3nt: TGTGCCAGCTCACCAAAACCGAGGGGGTCTTGGGCTTTCTTT